What follows is one TCR beta chain and its context. Its antigen is unknown. The V and J ends lost 1 base and 0 bases respectively, with 7 bases between them. Germline lookup yields CDR1 SEHNR and CDR2 FQNEAQ (reference sequence). The CDR3 is made up of 15 amino acids. Profiling relied on immunoSEQ multiplex PCR, and the TCRdb table lists in-frame clones only, not all of them. This sample has 29,000 or so clones, with 85% to 95% found just once. The entry originates in a study of OX40 agonist ivuxolimab in advanced cancers. Study-wide context: People who had prior anti-PD-1, anti-PD-L1 or anti-CTLA-4 therapy could take part, and around 43% had some. Partial responses were achieved by three patients, of whom one had hepatocellular carcinoma and two had cutaneous melanoma.

Study outcomes and limitations: Also showing low normalized T-cell clonal expansion were some of the nonresponders. At doses 0.1 to 3.0 mg/kg, CD4+ and CD8+ clones expanded.

Sample: CD4+ or CD8+ T cells sorted from blood, taken in a trial of the OX40 agonist ivuxolimab. The chain combines TRBV7-9 with TRBJ1-3; D gene unclear. The origin of this receptor is an adult with an advanced solid tumor such as melanoma, head and neck, liver or kidney cancer. CDR3: CASSLEGNSGNTIYF. The CDR3 DNA follows: TGTGCCAGCAGCTTAGAGGGTAACTCTGGAAACACCATATATTTT.